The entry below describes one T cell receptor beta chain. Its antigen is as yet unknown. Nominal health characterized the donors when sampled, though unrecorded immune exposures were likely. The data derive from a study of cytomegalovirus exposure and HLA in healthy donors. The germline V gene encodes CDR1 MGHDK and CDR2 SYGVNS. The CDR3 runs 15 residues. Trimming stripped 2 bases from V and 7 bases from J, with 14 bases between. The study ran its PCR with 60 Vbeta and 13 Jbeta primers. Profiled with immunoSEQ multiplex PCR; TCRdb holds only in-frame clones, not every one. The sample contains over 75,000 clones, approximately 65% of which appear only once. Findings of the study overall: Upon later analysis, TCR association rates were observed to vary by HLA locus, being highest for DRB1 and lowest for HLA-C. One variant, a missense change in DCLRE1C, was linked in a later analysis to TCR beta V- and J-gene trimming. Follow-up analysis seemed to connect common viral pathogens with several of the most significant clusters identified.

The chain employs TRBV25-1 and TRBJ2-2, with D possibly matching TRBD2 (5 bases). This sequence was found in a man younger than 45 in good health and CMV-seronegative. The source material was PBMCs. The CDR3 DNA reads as TGTGCCAGCAGTGAAGAGTTCGTTGGAGGCGGGGAGCTGTTTTTT. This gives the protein CASSEEFVGGGELFF. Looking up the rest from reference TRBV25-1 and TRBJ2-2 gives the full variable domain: EADIYQTPRYLVIGTGKKITLECSQTMGHDKMYWYQQDPGMELHLIHYSYGVNSTEKGDLSSESTVSRIRTEHFPLTLESARPSHTSQYLCASSEEFVGGGELFFGEGSRLTVL.